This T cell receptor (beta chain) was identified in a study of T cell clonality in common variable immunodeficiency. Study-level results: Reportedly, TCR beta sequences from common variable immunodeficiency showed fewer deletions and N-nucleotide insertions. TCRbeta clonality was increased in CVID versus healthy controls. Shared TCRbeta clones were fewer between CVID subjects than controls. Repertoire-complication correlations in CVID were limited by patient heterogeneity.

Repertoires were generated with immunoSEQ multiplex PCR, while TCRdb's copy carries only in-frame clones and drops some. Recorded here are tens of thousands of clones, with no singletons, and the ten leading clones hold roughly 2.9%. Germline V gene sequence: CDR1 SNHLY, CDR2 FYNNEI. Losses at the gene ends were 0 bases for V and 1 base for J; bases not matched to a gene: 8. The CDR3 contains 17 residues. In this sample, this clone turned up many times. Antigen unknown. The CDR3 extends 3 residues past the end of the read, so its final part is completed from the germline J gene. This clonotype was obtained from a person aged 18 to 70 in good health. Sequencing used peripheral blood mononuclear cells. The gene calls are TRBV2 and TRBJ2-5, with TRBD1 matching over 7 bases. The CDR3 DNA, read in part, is TGTGCCAGCAGTGAAGCTAAGGGGGCTAGGTCCCAAGAGACC. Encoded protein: CASSEAKGARSQET. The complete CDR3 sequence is CASSEAKGARSQETQYF.